Each of the 17 T cell receptor beta chains below was sequenced from the same sample in a study of T cell repertoires in cytomegalovirus infection. Using its own MiXCR run on the reads, TCRdb lists one record per CDR3 protein. The sample contains hundreds of thousands of distinct CDR3 sequences, around 32% of which appear only once. The sample comprised PBMCs. The origin of the receptors is a human donor in good health (CMV status not recorded). Some clones in this sample may be carry-over from other donors' samples.

Comments on this clonotype: Because the CDR3 is missing its conserved closing phenylalanine or tryptophan, this is likely a read error. V and J are TRBV9 and TRBJ1-2, with 7 nucleotides matching TRBD1. With 0 bases clipped from V and 6 bases from J, the junction kept 11 bases outside the gene matches. The CDR3 is 16 amino acids. CDR1 and CDR2 from the germline V gene are SGDLS and YYNGEE. The CDR3, as DNA: TGTGCCAGCAGCGTAGGAGGGACAGCGCGGGCTAATGGCTACACCTTA. This gives the protein CASSVGGTARANGYTL.

The genes are TRBV12-3 or TRBV12-4 and TRBJ1-2, with D possibly matching TRBD1 (6 bases). Deletions cut 6 bases from V and 3 bases from J, with 14 bases between. This CDR3 contains 14 residues. The CDR3 sequence is CASSQTGSYYGYTF. DNA for the CDR3: TGTGCCAGCAGCCAAACAGGGAGTTACTATGGCTACACCTTC.

This clonotype was counted at least ten times. The chain couples TRBV12-3 or TRBV12-4 to TRBJ1-1, with 11 bases that match TRBD1. V lost 9 bases to trimming and J lost 0 bases; unmatched junction nucleotides: 3. The CDR3 spans 14 residues. The CDR3 coding sequence is TGTGCCAGTCGGACAGGGGGCATGAACACTGAAGCTTTCTTT. Encoded protein: CASRTGGMNTEAFF.

The CDR3 coding sequence is TGTGCCAGCAGTTACTCGGGGGACTACTCCTACGAGCAGTACTTC. Encoded protein: CASSYSGDYSYEQYF. This chain connects TRBV6-5 to TRBJ2-7, with 7 bases matching TRBD2. The CDR3 contains 15 residues. V trimming: 0 bases; J trimming: 0 bases; junction bases outside the gene matches: 2. Germline V gene lookup returns CDR1 MNHEY and CDR2 SVGAGI.

The sample holds many counts of this clonotype. This chain uses TRBV7-8 with TRBJ1-1; TRBD1 might be the D (5 bases). There are 17 residues in the CDR3. With 3 bases removed from V and 9 bases from J, the gap between germline ends came to 26 bases. CDR1 and CDR2 from the germline V gene are SGHVS and FQNEAQ. The CDR3 here is CASSFLGAGTLAHQAFF. The CDR3 region has the DNA TGTGCCAGCAGCTTTCTAGGTGCCGGGACCCTGGCCCACCAAGCTTTCTTT.

The sample holds a few counts of this clonotype. CDR3: CASSNVTYNEQFF. Written as DNA, the CDR3 is TGTGCCAGCAGCAACGTAACCTACAATGAGCAGTTCTTC. The chain employs TRBV11-2 and TRBJ2-1, with unresolved D. The germline V and J ends were trimmed by 5 bases and 2 bases, with 7 bases remaining between them. The length of the CDR3 is 13 residues. CDR1 and CDR2 (germline): SGHAT, FQNNGV.

The chain carries TRBV27 and TRBJ1-2; the D is unclear. Germline lookup yields CDR1 MNHEY and CDR2 SMNVEV (reference sequence). This CDR3 spans 13 amino acids. V dropped 2 bases and J dropped 7 bases, with 11 bases sitting between them. The CDR3 protein is CASSLGSDCGYTF. The CDR3 bases are TGTGCCAGCAGTTTAGGAAGCGACTGTGGCTACACCTTC.

There are a few counts of this clonotype. The chain combines TRBV18 with TRBJ1-4; 7 positions match TRBD1. The CDR3 runs 15 residues. Germline V lookup: CDR1 KGHSH, CDR2 LQKENI. Trimming cost V 1 base and J 8 bases; bases outside gene matches: 7. DNA of the CDR3: TGTGCCAGCTCACCACGTCAGGGGGGCGACGAAAAACTGTTTTTT. Its protein is CASSPRQGGDEKLFF.

This sequence joins TRBV5-1 and TRBJ1-1; 12 bases are shared with TRBD1. Germline values: CDR1 SGHRS, CDR2 YFSETQ. V lost 2 bases, J lost 5 bases, and 4 bases stayed unmatched. This CDR3 is built from 15 residues. The CDR3 loop is CASSFRDRGRTEAFF. The CDR3 DNA is TGCGCCAGCAGCTTCCGGGACAGGGGGCGAACTGAAGCTTTCTTT.

This chain uses TRBV28 with TRBJ1-5; no firm D call. Germline V gives CDR1 MDHEN, CDR2 SYDVKM. V dropped 4 bases and J dropped 0 bases, with 7 bases sitting between them. This CDR3 is built from 14 residues. CDR3 loop: CASSSGYSNQPQHF. CDR3 bases: TGTGCCAGCAGTTCTGGTTATAGCAATCAGCCCCAGCATTTT.

This clonotype was seen at least ten times. The J gene is TRBJ1-3, the V gene TRBV7-9; D remains ambiguous. The CDR3 totals 16 residues. In germline, CDR1 is SEHNR, CDR2 FQNEAQ (reference sequence). V was cut by 2 bases and J by 0 bases, with 11 bases left in between. This CDR3 reads CASSLILAGSGNTIYF. The CDR3 nucleotides are TGTGCCAGCAGCTTAATTTTGGCAGGCTCTGGAAACACCATATATTTT. Based on the CDR3 plus reference TRBV7-9 and TRBJ1-3, the full variable domain is DTGVSQNPRHKITKRGQNVTFRCDPISEHNRLYWYRQTLGQGPEFLTYFQNEAQLEKSRLLSDRFSAERPKGSFSTLEIQRTEQGDSAMYLCASSLILAGSGNTIYFGEGSWLTVV.

The chain's CDR3 is CSASLGPVNTEAFF. The CDR3 DNA is TGCAGTGCTAGCTTGGGACCTGTGAACACTGAAGCTTTCTTT. The V and J genes are TRBV20-1 and TRBJ1-1, with D tentatively TRBD1 (5 bases). The germline V gene has CDR1 DFQATT and CDR2 SNEGSKA (reference sequence). The CDR3 is made up of 14 amino acids. The V and J ends lost 3 bases and 0 bases respectively, with 11 bases between them.

This clonotype has a handful of counts. J is TRBJ1-6 and V is TRBV6-6, with D maybe TRBD1 (5 bases). The germline gives CDR1 MNHNY, CDR2 SVGAGI (reference sequence). This CDR3 region has 16 residues. V was clipped by 0 bases and J by 10 bases, with 16 bases between them. CDR3 in DNA: TGTGCCAGCAGTTACTCTTCAGGGCGAGACAACTCACCCCTCCACTTT. It translates to CASSYSSGRDNSPLHF.

In the case of this clonotype: One end of the junction fails to match germline, which may point to a read error. The V call is TRBV7-8, the J call TRBJ1-1; the D gene is possibly TRBD1 (6 bases). The V gene's germline CDR1 is SGHVS and CDR2 FQNEAQ. There are 16 residues in the CDR3. The chain's CDR3 is CASSLVRTDMNNEAFF. The CDR3 DNA is TGTGCCAGCAGCTTGGTTAGGACAGACATGAACAATGAAGCTTTCTTT.

This clonotype is labeled as medium-sized (0.01 to 0.1%). The CDR3 protein is CASSLRTGGEKLFF. The CDR3 DNA is TGTGCCAGCAGCTTAAGGACGGGAGGGGAAAAACTGTTTTTT. The V call is TRBV7-2, the J call TRBJ1-4; D is undetermined. V lost 2 bases and J 8 bases, leaving 12 bases between the germline ends. The CDR3 has 14 residues. Germline V CDR1 and CDR2: SGHTA, FQGNSA.

The J gene is TRBJ1-1, the V gene TRBV29-1, with D unclear. CDR3 length equals 12 residues. CDR1 and CDR2 from the germline V gene are SQVTM and ANQGSEA. The V and J ends lost 6 bases and 1 base respectively, with 9 bases between them. The CDR3 loop is CSVVTWNTEAFF. DNA of the CDR3: TGCAGCGTGGTCACATGGAACACTGAAGCTTTCTTT.

This clonotype was seen repeatedly, ten times or more. The V call is TRBV18, the J call TRBJ1-3, with TRBD1 as a possible D gene (5 bases). The CDR3 sequence is 15 residues long. Germline V gene data show CDR1 as KGHSH and CDR2 as LQKENI. Trimming pared 8 bases from V and 0 bases from J, leaving 14 bases between. The chain's CDR3 is CASSPAGSSGNTIYF. The CDR3 nucleotides are TGTGCCAGCAGTCCCGCAGGGTCCTCTGGAAACACCATATATTTT. The complete variable domain, with remaining parts taken from reference TRBV18 and TRBJ1-3, reads NAGVMQNPRHLVRRRGQEARLRCSPMKGHSHVYWYRQLPEEGLKFMVYLQKENIIDESGMPKERFSAEFPKEGPSILRIQQVVRGDSAAYFCASSPAGSSGNTIYFGEGSWLTVV.